These 20 T cell receptor beta chains originate from one sample sequenced in a study of human versus mouse CDR3 diversity and MHC coevolution. Generated by immunoSEQ multiplex PCR, the TCRdb table keeps only in-frame clones and is missing some. The data show tens of thousands of clones, around 94% seen once. The sample comprised naive CD4+ T cells from blood. Subset defined: CD45RO-negative CD62L-positive naive CD4 T cells. Source of these receptors: a person aged 55-75 years in good health.

This chain uses TRBV2 with TRBJ1-1; D is ambiguous. Germline CDR1 and CDR2: SNHLY and FYNNEI. The CDR3 is made up of 11 amino acids. The germline V and J ends were trimmed by 4 bases and 7 bases, with 7 bases remaining between them. Here the CDR3 DNA reads TGTGCCAGCAGTGGCGAGTATGAAGCTTTCTTT. Translation: CASSGEYEAFF. Filled out from reference TRBV2 and TRBJ1-1, the complete variable domain reads EPEVTQTPSHQVTQMGQEVILRCVPISNHLYFYWYRQILGQKVEFLVSFYNNEISEKSEIFDDQFSVERPDGSNFTLKIRSTKLEDSAMYFCASSGEYEAFFGQGTRLTVV.

The V and J genes are TRBV9 and TRBJ2-2, with TRBD2 matching 7 bases. Per the germline V gene, CDR1 is SGDLS and CDR2 is YYNGEE. The ends lost 4 bases at V and 3 bases at J; junction bases unmatched: 9. The CDR3 has 16 residues. CDR3 residues: CASSSRLAADTGELFF. The CDR3 DNA reads as TGTGCCAGCAGCTCTAGGCTAGCGGCTGACACCGGGGAGCTGTTTTTT.

V is TRBV9 and J is TRBJ2-2; D not certain. The CDR3 has 13 amino acids. Germline CDR1 is SGDLS and CDR2 is YYNGEE. V lost 0 bases and J lost 7, with 7 bases in between. CDR3 DNA sequence: TGTGCCAGCAGCGTAGTGCGAGGCGGGGAGCTGTTTTTT. It codes for CASSVVRGGELFF.

The CDR3, as DNA: TGTGCCAGCAGCTTCCTAGCGGGAACGGACAATGAGCAGTTCTTC. Residues: CASSFLAGTDNEQFF. The chain couples TRBV7-9 to TRBJ2-1; the match to TRBD2 covers 9 bases. This CDR3 has 15 amino acids. From germline, CDR1 is SEHNR and CDR2 FQNEAQ (reference sequence). The V segment lost 3 bases and the J segment 5 bases; nucleotides outside the gene matches: 5.

CDR3 DNA: TGTGCCAGCAGTGAATATGAAGGGGCAGGAGATACGCAGTATTTT. Translation: CASSEYEGAGDTQYF. The V call is TRBV25-1, the J call TRBJ2-3, with D perhaps TRBD1 (5 bases). V was shortened by 0 bases and J by 5 bases, with 12 bases between the two germline ends. Germline values: CDR1 MGHDK, CDR2 SYGVNS. CDR3 length: 15 residues.

Here the CDR3 DNA reads TGTGCCAGCACCGGGACAATGAACACTGAAGCTTTCTTT. Amino acids: CASTGTMNTEAFF. The V call is TRBV7-9, the J call TRBJ1-1; D possibly corresponds to TRBD1 (6 bases). V lost 7 bases and J lost 0, with 9 bases in between. The CDR3 extends over 13 amino acids. Germline V gene lookup returns CDR1 SEHNR and CDR2 FQNEAQ (reference sequence). Full variable domain (outside the CDR3, taken from reference TRBV7-9 and TRBJ1-1): DTGVSQNPRHKITKRGQNVTFRCDPISEHNRLYWYRQTLGQGPEFLTYFQNEAQLEKSRLLSDRFSAERPKGSFSTLEIQRTEQGDSAMYLCASTGTMNTEAFFGQGTRLTVV.

The chain has TRBV18 and TRBJ1-1; TRBD1 aligns across 8 bases. The V and J ends lost 3 bases and 6 bases, in that order; junction bases with no gene match: 6. The CDR3 has 14 amino acids. Per the germline V gene, CDR1 is KGHSH and CDR2 is LQKENI. The chain's CDR3 is CASSPLDRESEAFF. DNA of the CDR3: TGTGCCAGCTCACCTCTGGACAGGGAATCTGAAGCTTTCTTT.

The CDR3 DNA is TGTGCCATCAGTGAGTCCCGGACAGTAGGCTACACCTTC. Translation gives CAISESRTVGYTF. The V call is TRBV10-3, the J call TRBJ1-2, with D tentatively TRBD1 (6 bases). Germline values: CDR1 ENHRY, CDR2 SYGVKD. V was clipped by 0 bases and J by 8 bases, with 10 bases between them. CDR3 length equals 13 residues.

V is TRBV5-4 and J is TRBJ2-1, with 7 bases fitting TRBD2. Germline CDR1 SGHNT, CDR2 YYREEE (reference sequence). This CDR3 is 14 amino acids long. Trimming cost V 0 bases and J 8 bases; bases outside gene matches: 5. The CDR3 protein is CASSLEGGSDEQFF. CDR3 in DNA: TGTGCCAGCAGCTTGGAGGGCGGGAGTGATGAGCAGTTCTTC.

The chain carries TRBV5-5 and TRBJ1-3; no firm D call. This CDR3 comprises 12 residues. Germline lookup yields CDR1 SGHKS and CDR2 YYEKEE (reference sequence). Trimming shortened V by 4 bases and J by 4 bases, and 6 bases separated the two germline ends. This CDR3 is CASSPGGNTIYF. CDR3 nucleotides: TGTGCCAGCAGCCCCGGGGGAAACACCATATATTTT.

As DNA, the CDR3 is TGTGCCAGTAGTATGGCGGCAGGGAGGGTTGGAAATGAGCAGTTCTTC. Its protein is CASSMAAGRVGNEQFF. The chain couples TRBV19 to TRBJ2-1, with 7 bases matching TRBD2. Trimming removed 3 bases from V and 7 bases from J; junction bases left unmatched: 12. The CDR3 sequence is 16 residues long. Germline CDR1 LNHDA, CDR2 SQIVND (reference sequence).

The CDR3 here is CASSPGGLATDTQYF. The CDR3 DNA reads as TGTGCCAGCAGCCCGGGAGGGCTAGCGACAGATACGCAGTATTTT. The chain employs TRBV11-3 and TRBJ2-3; 8 nucleotides match TRBD2. Germline V CDR1 and CDR2: SGHNT, YENEEA. Unmatched junction bases numbered 7, after V lost 5 bases and J lost 3 bases. The CDR3 is 15 residues long.

The V call is TRBV10-3, the J call TRBJ2-2; possibly TRBD1 for D (6 bases). The CDR3 consists of 14 residues. With 5 bases removed from V and 1 base from J, the gap between germline ends came to 8 bases. Germline assignment: CDR1 ENHRY and CDR2 SYGVKD. CDR3 nucleotides: TGTGCCATCAGTCAGACAGGGAACACCGGGGAGCTGTTTTTT. This translates into CAISQTGNTGELFF.

The chain uses TRBV5-4 and TRBJ2-7; TRBD2 aligns across 9 bases. Trimming cost V 4 bases and J 6 bases; bases outside gene matches: 8. Germline CDR1 and CDR2: SGHNT and YYREEE (reference sequence). This CDR3 is 14 amino acids long. The CDR3 DNA reads TGTGCCAGCAGCCAAACGGGACTAGCAGGCGAGCAGTACTTC. This sequence encodes CASSQTGLAGEQYF.

The chain links TRBV7-2 to TRBJ2-5; 7 bases are shared with TRBD1. CDR1 and CDR2 from the germline V gene are SGHTA and FQGNSA. The CDR3 is 13 amino acids. J lost 2 bases, V lost 5 bases, and 2 bases had no gene match. In DNA, the CDR3 is TGTGCCAGCAGCATGGGACAGCAAGAGACCCAGTACTTC. Protein sequence: CASSMGQQETQYF. The variable domain in full, completed from reference TRBV7-2 and TRBJ2-5, reads GAGVSQSPSNKVTEKGKDVELRCDPISGHTALYWYRQSLGQGLEFLIYFQGNSAPDKSGLPSDRFSAERTGGSVSTLTIQRTQQEDSAVYLCASSMGQQETQYFGPGTRLLVL.

The rearrangement joins TRBV5-4 to TRBJ2-5, with 9 bases matching TRBD1. J gave up 5 bases and V 2 bases, and 4 bases lay outside the gene matches. The CDR3 is made up of 14 amino acids. Germline V gene sequence: CDR1 SGHNT, CDR2 YYREEE (reference sequence). As DNA, the CDR3 is TGTGCCAGCAGCTTACAGGGGGCGCGGGAGACCCAGTACTTC. This gives the protein CASSLQGARETQYF.

This rearrangement joins TRBV7-9 to TRBJ2-7; D may be TRBD1 (7 bases). The germline V gene encodes CDR1 SEHNR and CDR2 FQNEAQ (reference sequence). V was trimmed by 6 bases and J by 1 base, leaving 16 bases between them. The CDR3 consists of 15 residues. CDR3 sequence (DNA): TGTGCCAGCAGTCCCGGGGGACAGAGGTCCTACGAGCAGTACTTC. Translation gives CASSPGGQRSYEQYF.

The J gene is TRBJ2-7, the V gene TRBV19; D is possibly TRBD2 (7 bases). This CDR3 region has 14 residues. V lost 6 bases, J lost 2 bases, and 14 bases lay in between. In germline, CDR1 is LNHDA, CDR2 SQIVND (reference sequence). The CDR3 reads CASRGAGDAYEQYF. CDR3 coding DNA: TGTGCCAGTAGGGGGGCGGGAGACGCCTACGAGCAGTACTTC.

The rearrangement joins TRBV6-1 to TRBJ2-2; D remains ambiguous. Trimming removed 4 bases at V and 0 bases at J, with 12 bases between. This CDR3 has 16 residues. From germline, CDR1 is MNHNS and CDR2 SASEGT. CDR3 in amino acids: CASSGTRNANTGELFF. The CDR3 bases are TGTGCCAGCAGTGGAACACGAAACGCGAACACCGGGGAGCTGTTTTTT.

The sample holds one count of this clone. The CDR3 DNA reads as TGTGCCAGTAGTGCTAGCGGGACCCACAATGAGCAGTTCTTC. Translated: CASSASGTHNEQFF. This chain uses TRBV19 with TRBJ2-1; TRBD2 matches 9 bases. V was clipped by 5 bases and J by 5 bases; unmatched bases: 4. Germline V gene sequence: CDR1 LNHDA, CDR2 SQIVND (reference sequence). There are 14 residues in the CDR3.